A single sample gave rise to the 5 T cell receptor beta chains below, sequenced in a study of technical replicates of blood from a few donors. The protocol was immunoSEQ multiplex PCR, while the TCRdb copy is restricted to in-frame clones and leaves out a portion. The sample yields around 56,000 clones, more than 90% seen once. The sequencing input was PBMCs. The receptors here all came from a human donor in good health. Some clones in this sample may be carry-over from other donors' samples.

This clone occurred once. The chain uses TRBV6-4 and TRBJ1-2, with 12 bases matching TRBD1. Germline assignment: CDR1 MRHNA and CDR2 SNTAGT. The CDR3 is 16 residues long. V dropped 10 bases and J dropped 4; count of bases not matched to a gene: 13. The CDR3 bases are TGTGCCATATCCGGGACAGGGGGCCCTGTAGGCTATGGCTACACCTTC. Encoded protein: CAISGTGGPVGYGYTF.

The chain couples TRBV11-1 to TRBJ1-2, with D hard to call. V lost 1 base and J 3 bases, leaving 9 bases between the germline ends. Germline CDR1 reads SGHAT; CDR2 reads FQDESV (reference sequence). CDR3 length: 14 residues. The CDR3 protein is CASSLGALDYGYTF. CDR3 nucleotide sequence: TGTGCCAGCAGCTTAGGAGCCCTAGACTATGGCTACACCTTC.

The chain recombines TRBV7-2 with TRBJ2-2, with 10 bases that match TRBD1. CDR3 length: 16 amino acids. Germline trimming cut 4 bases from V and 6 bases from J; bases unmatched to any gene: 8. Germline CDR1 reads SGHTA; CDR2 reads FQGNSA. The DNA for the CDR3 is TGTGCCAGCAGCTCTACCGGGACAGGGGTTTCCGGGGAGCTGTTTTTT. This encodes CASSSTGTGVSGELFF.

The V gene is TRBV5-6, the J gene TRBJ2-7, with D unclear. The germline V and J ends were trimmed by 0 bases and 4 bases, with 5 bases remaining between them. Germline V lookup: CDR1 SGHDT, CDR2 YYEEEE. CDR3 length equals 12 residues. In nucleotides, the CDR3 is TGTGCCAGCAGCTTGGAGCATTACGAGCAGTACTTC. This translates into CASSLEHYEQYF.

The rearrangement links TRBV5-1 to TRBJ1-4; 7 bases fit TRBD1. CDR3 length: 15 residues. Germline-derived CDR1 and CDR2 are SGHRS and YFSETQ. V lost 4 bases and J lost 4; bases outside the gene matches: 7. The CDR3 nucleotides read TGCGCCAGCAGCCCAACCGGACAGGTTAATGAAAAACTGTTTTTT. Translating gives CASSPTGQVNEKLFF. Full variable domain (remainder filled in from reference TRBV5-1 and TRBJ1-4): KAGVTQTPRYLIKTRGQQVTLSCSPISGHRSVSWYQQTPGQGLQFLFEYFSETQRNKGNFPGRFSGRQFSNSRSEMNVSTLELGDSALYLCASSPTGQVNEKLFFGSGTQLSVL.